The rows below give T cell receptor beta chains drawn from one sample of a study of CD8 T cells in ankylosing spondylitis. TCRdb reprocessed the 5' RACE reads via MiXCR and lists one record per CDR3 protein. The data show more than 150,000 distinct CDR3 sequences, with roughly 20% seen just once and approximately 4.3% held by the top ten. The sequenced sample consisted of blood, either unsorted or a sorted T cell fraction (not recorded which). These receptors all stem from a male donor under 35 with ankylosing spondylitis or in good health (not recorded which). The CDR3 runs from the conserved cysteine through the conserved F or W. A D gene is named only where the DNA matches it firmly.

>TRBV6-5|-|TRBJ1-1
CASKGGPEAFF
>TRBV5-1|-|TRBJ2-1
CASSLVSGEANEQFF
>TRBV20-1|-|TRBJ2-7
CTQSKDYEQYF
>TRBV6-5|TRBD1|TRBJ2-2
CASSFTGGRNTGELFF
>TRBV20-1|-|TRBJ2-3
CSARVWVSTDTQYF
>TRBV6-5|-|TRBJ2-2
CASSYDPELTGELFF
>TRBV11-2|-|TRBJ2-7
CASSRVDSYEQYF
>TRBV5-1|TRBD2|TRBJ2-1
CASSLFLAGDNEQFF
>TRBV29-1|TRBD2|TRBJ2-7
CSALLATTYEQYF
>TRBV7-6|-|TRBJ2-5
CASSLSRRDGETQYF
>TRBV7-9|-|TRBJ2-3
CASSLNPGIRGDTQYF
>TRBV20-1|TRBD2|TRBJ2-3
CSALSSGRLDTQYF
>TRBV5-1|TRBD2|TRBJ2-7
CASSLTLAGVYEQYF
>TRBV24-1|-|TRBJ2-2
CATSDWSFGNTGELFF
>TRBV11-3|-|TRBJ2-2
CASRDSGELFF
>TRBV7-8|TRBD2|TRBJ2-1
CASLAGGPWNEQFF
>TRBV12-3/TRBV12-4|-|TRBJ1-6
CASSPGARDNSPLHF
>TRBV14|-|TRBJ1-3
CASSQDQRSIGNTIYF
>TRBV7-9|-|TRBJ1-2
CASSQPDRDYGYTF
>TRBV7-8|TRBD2|TRBJ2-1
CASSLAPSGYNEQFF
>TRBV20-1|-|TRBJ1-2
CSARRGYIPFYTF
>TRBV29-1|TRBD2|TRBJ2-4
CSVPGRDSAKNIQYF
>TRBV11-3|-|TRBJ1-2
CATATDETGYGYTF
>TRBV5-1|-|TRBJ2-5
CASSSPDRGQETQYF
>TRBV12-3/TRBV12-4|TRBD2|TRBJ2-1
CASSLKGLAGGNYNEQFF
>TRBV7-2|TRBD2|TRBJ2-1
CASTLRTSGRRVNEQFF
>TRBV7-2|TRBD1|TRBJ1-1
CASSLDGGRGLTEAFF
>TRBV12-3/TRBV12-4|-|TRBJ1-1
CAIRVGNTEAFF
>TRBV29-1|-|TRBJ1-1
CSARHLQPNTEAFF
>TRBV20-1|-|TRBJ2-2
CSARDQGRYGPGELFF
>TRBV5-1|-|TRBJ2-3
CASSLGLRAMDTQYF
>TRBV7-9|TRBD1|TRBJ1-4
CASSYGTDEKLFF
>TRBV27|-|TRBJ1-4
CASSLSPPPVGGGGKLFF
>TRBV11-2|TRBD2|TRBJ2-1
CASSFTGREAPPYNEQFF
>TRBV5-1|TRBD1|TRBJ2-3
CASSLTGGITDTQYF
>TRBV28|-|TRBJ2-5
CASSWVGSIRQETQYF
>TRBV18|-|TRBJ2-1
CASSPPDKHNEQFF
>TRBV5-1|TRBD1|TRBJ1-1
CASSLTTGGGRDTEAFF
>TRBV29-1|TRBD2|TRBJ2-3
CSVDGTSGSFDTQYF
>TRBV12-3/TRBV12-4|-|TRBJ2-1
CASSLGLIRNNEQFF
>TRBV5-1|-|TRBJ1-4
CASSLVGEELFF